Listed below are T cell receptor beta chains from one sample, sequenced in a study of T cell responses to AZD1222 COVID-19 vaccine. Method: immunoSEQ multiplex PCR; TCRdb's copy keeps in-frame clones and lacks some. The sample holds under 95,000 clones; about 86% are singletons and the top ten take about 8%. The sequences come from peripheral blood, collected on day 0 of AZD1222 vaccination. The receptors derive from an adult in good health. The CDR3 runs from the conserved cysteine through the conserved F or W. The D gene is left open where the match is weak. Expanded clones are given a class, and other clones once, few, many or no size at all.

TRBD2 | TRBJ2-2 | . | TRBV19 | CASSAREAGELFF | TGTGCCAGTAGTGCGCGGGAGGCCGGGGAGCTGTTTTTT
TRBD1 | TRBJ2-3 | . | TRBV7-9 | CASSPSDRGAADTQYF | TGTGCCAGCAGCCCGTCGGACAGGGGAGCTGCAGATACGCAGTATTTT
. | TRBJ1-3 | once | TRBV7-2 | CASSQQDASGNTIYF | TGTGCCAGCAGCCAACAGGATGCCTCTGGAAACACCATATATTTT
. | TRBJ1-3 | . | TRBV6-1 | CASSEFGRQRNTIYF | TGTGCCAGCAGTGAATTCGGCAGACAACGAAACACCATATATTTT
. | TRBJ2-7 | once | TRBV2 | CASSEDGVLGEQYF | TGTGCCAGCAGTGAAGATGGGGTTCTAGGCGAGCAGTACTTC
. | TRBJ2-5 | few | TRBV12-3/TRBV12-4 | CASTWATQETQYF | TGTGCCAGCACCTGGGCAACTCAAGAGACCCAGTACTTC
TRBD2 | TRBJ2-3 | . | TRBV7-2 | CASSSQGTIETQYF | TGTGCCAGCAGCTCCCAAGGGACTATCGAAACGCAGTATTTT
. | TRBJ1-1 | many | TRBV28 | CASQSKNTEAFF | TGTGCCAGCCAGTCCAAGAACACTGAAGCTTTCTTT
. | TRBJ1-1 | . | TRBV28 | CASSRNTEAFF | TGTGCCAGCAGTAGGAACACTGAAGCTTTCTTT
. | TRBJ2-7 | . | TRBV5-4 | CASSPRQGGTSEQYF | TGTGCCAGCAGCCCGCGGCAGGGAGGGACATCCGAGCAGTACTTC
. | TRBJ1-1 | . | TRBV7-9 | CASSRGTNTEAFF | TGTGCCAGCAGCCGAGGGACGAACACTGAAGCTTTCTTT
. | TRBJ2-1 | once | TRBV6-5 | CASNPGRSSYNEQFF | TGTGCCAGCAACCCAGGACGGAGCTCCTACAATGAGCAGTTCTTC
. | TRBJ1-1 | . | TRBV28 | CASTIRGSRGYTEAFF | TGTGCCAGCACCATTAGGGGATCACGAGGATACACTGAAGCTTTCTTT
TRBD2 | TRBJ2-1 | . | TRBV5-4 | CASSLAGLESHEQFF | TGTGCCAGCAGCTTGGCGGGACTAGAATCCCATGAGCAGTTCTTC
. | TRBJ2-2 | . | TRBV2 | CASRTESTGELFF | TGTGCCAGCCGGACAGAGTCCACCGGGGAGCTGTTTTTT
TRBD2 | TRBJ2-1 | . | TRBV19 | CASSSLAGGRLNEQFF | TGTGCCAGTAGTTCCTTAGCGGGAGGACGCCTGAATGAGCAGTTCTTC
. | TRBJ2-3 | few | TRBV29-1 | CSSPGTGSADTQYF | TGCAGCTCCCCCGGGACTGGGAGTGCAGATACGCAGTATTTT
TRBD1 | TRBJ1-6 | . | TRBV11-2 | CASSSKPLQGTFPLHF | TGTGCCAGCAGCTCCAAGCCCCTACAGGGGACTTTCCCCCTCCACTTT
. | TRBJ2-2 | . | TRBV29-1 | CSVERAGGELFF | TGCAGCGTTGAGAGGGCCGGCGGGGAGCTGTTTTTT
. | TRBJ2-1 | . | TRBV5-1 | CASSLESGYNEQFF | TGCGCCAGCAGCTTGGAATCAGGTTACAATGAGCAGTTCTTC
. | TRBJ2-2 | . | TRBV6-1 | CASSETGKVTGELFF | TGTGCCAGCAGTGAAACTGGAAAGGTAACCGGGGAGCTGTTTTTT
. | TRBJ2-3 | . | TRBV21-1 | CASSTRVPGLAGPTDTQYF | TGTGCCAGCAGCACCCGTGTTCCGGGACTAGCGGGACCCACAGATACGCAGTATTTT
TRBD1 | TRBJ1-4 | . | TRBV4-2 | CASSQNLGQSNEKLFF | TGTGCCAGCAGCCAAAATCTGGGACAGTCTAATGAAAAACTGTTTTTT